This record concerns one T cell receptor (beta chain) sequence. The germline gene is not matched at one end of the junction; a read error may be the cause. This entry comes from a study of spatial heterogeneity in lung cancer. Study-wide context: The 70 or so donors had untreated early-stage non-small cell lung cancer.

This CDR3 comprises 15 residues. The V gene's germline CDR1 is MDHEN and CDR2 SYDVKM. TCRdb independently ran MiXCR on the 5' RACE reads; one entry per CDR3 protein. The table shows roughly 120,000 distinct CDR3 sequences, with 9% to 15% occurring only once. Noted time point: blood at routine non-recurrence follow-up after resection. No cells were sorted before sequencing. The whole RNA sequenced was extracted from tumor, nontumor lung or frozen PBMC. J is TRBJ1-1 and V is TRBV28; 7 bases map to TRBD1. The TCR was taken from a male donor with early-stage non-small cell lung cancer. Material: PBMCs, obtained at follow-up. CDR3 residues: CASSSPTGWYTGAFF. The CDR3 DNA reads TGTGCCAGCAGTTCCCCGACAGGGTGGTACACTGGAGCTTTCTTT.